The 30 T cell receptor beta chains given below trace back to one sample, sequenced in a study of a mutant IDH1 vaccine in newly diagnosed glioma. The time point was: week 11, during vaccination. Vaccinated patients received 300 ug of mutant IDH1 20-mer peptide per dose, with topical imiquimod. The antigens these receptors bind are not known. Only in-frame clones appear in the TCRdb table, and some are missing; sequencing was by immunoSEQ multiplex PCR. The table records tens of thousands of clones, 79% of them present only once. Sequencing used PBMCs, obtained from a glioma patient whose treatment included an IDH1 peptide vaccine. The receptors originated from a man aged 35-49 years with glioma.

The rearrangement uses TRBV7-2 and TRBJ2-7; 9 bases are shared with TRBD1. The CDR3 contains 14 residues. The V gene's germline CDR1 is SGHTA and CDR2 FQGNSA. With V trimmed by 1 base and J by 4 bases, 2 bases remained unmatched. CDR3 nucleotides: TGTGCCAGCAGCTTAGGGACAGGGGAATACGAGCAGTACTTC. Amino acids: CASSLGTGEYEQYF.

This clone was detected only a few times. This rearrangement joins TRBV4-1 to TRBJ2-1; 9 nucleotides agree with TRBD2. Germline V gene sequence: CDR1 MGHRA, CDR2 YSYEKL. The CDR3 extends over 19 amino acids. Trimming cost V 2 bases and J 0 bases; bases outside gene matches: 11. The CDR3 coding sequence is TGCGCCAGCAGCCAAAGGCTAGCGGGACGAATGAGCTCCTACAATGAGCAGTTCTTC. Protein sequence: CASSQRLAGRMSSYNEQFF.

The chain links TRBV5-6 to TRBJ2-7, with TRBD1 matching 7 bases. This CDR3 has 14 residues. V shed 6 bases, J shed 7 bases, and the junction held 13 bases outside the gene matches. CDR1 SGHDT and CDR2 YYEEEE come from the germline V gene. The CDR3 is CASTRDRVGREQYF. In nucleotides, the CDR3 is TGTGCCAGCACCCGCGACAGGGTGGGTCGGGAGCAGTACTTC.

This clone has just one count. This chain uses TRBV11-3 with TRBJ1-2, with D uncertain. V was trimmed by 5 bases and J by 3 bases, leaving 4 bases between them. The CDR3 is 11 residues long. Germline loops: CDR1 SGHNT, CDR2 YENEEA. CDR3 in DNA: TGTGCCAGCAGCGGGCACTATGGCTACACCTTC. As protein: CASSGHYGYTF.

The V call is TRBV4-3, the J call TRBJ1-5, with 8 nucleotides matching TRBD1. The junction had 2 bases not matched to a gene; V was cut back by 0 bases and J by 7 bases. Germline V gives CDR1 LGHNA, CDR2 YSLEER. CDR3 length equals 14 residues. The CDR3 spells CASSQETGAQPQHF. DNA of the CDR3: TGCGCCAGCAGCCAAGAGACAGGGGCGCAGCCCCAGCATTTT.

This chain links TRBV4-1 with TRBJ2-1, with D perhaps TRBD2 (5 bases). V lost 4 bases and J 5 bases, leaving 12 bases between the germline ends. The CDR3 loop spans 14 amino acids. Per germline, CDR1 MGHRA and CDR2 YSYEKL. The CDR3 bases are TGCGCCAGCAGCCCTAAGAGGGCCCACAATGAGCAGTTCTTC. Amino acids: CASSPKRAHNEQFF.

This rearrangement joins TRBV5-4 to TRBJ2-5; 14 positions agree with TRBD2. Germline CDR1 SGHNT, CDR2 YYREEE (reference sequence). The CDR3 is 16 residues long. V dropped 5 bases and J dropped 5; count of bases not matched to a gene: 8. The DNA for the CDR3 is TGTGCCAGCAGACAAGGACTAGCGGGAGGTGGGGAGACCCAGTACTTC. Translation: CASRQGLAGGGETQYF.

DNA of the CDR3: TGCAGTGCCAGCTTCTACAATGAGCAGTTCTTC. As protein: CSASFYNEQFF. V gene TRBV20-1 combines with J gene TRBJ2-1; D gene uncertain. Germline CDR1 is DFQATT and CDR2 is SNEGSKA (reference sequence). The CDR3 has 11 residues. V was shortened by 6 bases and J by 3 bases, with 6 bases between the two germline ends.

V usage is TRBV6-6 and J usage is TRBJ1-1; D is undetermined. V was shortened by 6 bases and J by 8 bases, with 7 bases between the two germline ends. Germline V gene sequence: CDR1 MNHNY, CDR2 SVGAGI (reference sequence). The CDR3 has 10 amino acids. The CDR3 spells CASSQNEAFF. Here the CDR3 DNA reads TGTGCCAGCAGCCAAAACGAAGCTTTCTTT.

This sequence joins TRBV21-1 and TRBJ2-1; the table calls TRBD1, which could not be checked here. TRBV21-1 is deemed a pseudogene. The CDR3 covers 15 residues. The CDR3 loop is CASSKVGQGGNEQFF. CDR3 nucleotide sequence: TGTGCCAGCAGCAAAGTGGGACAGGGGGGCAATGAGCAGTTCTTC.

To note about this clone: One end of the junction is discordant with germline, which a read error may explain. The chain carries TRBV19 and TRBJ2-2, with D possibly called TRBD1 or TRBD2 (5 bases each). Germline CDR1 is LNHDA and CDR2 is SQIVND (reference sequence). This CDR3 has 16 amino acids. In DNA, the CDR3 is TGTGCCAGTGCACCCGGTGCCGGGGCGAATACCGGGGAGCTGTTTTTT. It encodes CASAPGAGANTGELFF.

V is TRBV27 and J is TRBJ1-1; TRBD1 matches at 7 bases. Germline assignment: CDR1 MNHEY and CDR2 SMNVEV (reference sequence). The J segment lost 4 bases and the V segment lost 6 bases, leaving 8 bases of the junction unmatched. CDR3 length: 14 residues. The CDR3 loop reads CASRPQGLSTEAFF. The CDR3 DNA reads TGTGCCAGCAGGCCACAGGGGCTAAGCACTGAAGCTTTCTTT.

This chain links TRBV4-3 with TRBJ2-3; 11 bases are shared with TRBD2. V trimming: 3 bases; J trimming: 0 bases; junction bases outside the gene matches: 8. Looked up from germline, CDR1 is LGHNA and CDR2 is YSLEER. There are 18 residues in the CDR3. CDR3 coding DNA: TGCGCCAGCAGCCAGAGATTGACTAGCGGGGTCAGCACAGATACGCAGTATTTT. It specifies CASSQRLTSGVSTDTQYF.

The table lists this clone with a count of one. V usage is TRBV27 and J usage is TRBJ1-3; D unresolved. This CDR3 region has 14 residues. Trimming removed 0 bases from V and 2 bases from J, with 5 bases in between. Germline CDR1 MNHEY, CDR2 SMNVEV (reference sequence). The CDR3, as DNA: TGTGCCAGCAGTTTATCCGCCGCTGGAAACACCATATATTTT. This codes for CASSLSAAGNTIYF.

The gene calls are TRBV7-2 and TRBJ1-1; no definite D call. Germline CDR1 SGHTA, CDR2 FQGNSA. The length of the CDR3 is 16 residues. V lost 1 base and J 1 base, leaving 13 bases between the germline ends. The DNA of the CDR3 is TGTGCCAGCAGCTTAGACCGGGGTCCCACGAACACTGAAGCTTTCTTT. Encoded protein: CASSLDRGPTNTEAFF.

V gene TRBV5-6 combines with J gene TRBJ1-5, with D tentatively TRBD1 (5 bases). Trimming took 1 base from V and 4 from J, leaving 21 bases between them. The germline gives CDR1 SGHDT, CDR2 YYEEEE. This CDR3 contains 18 residues. For the CDR3, the DNA is TGTGCCAGCAGCTTGTGGGGGGAGTACAGTGGAGAAAATCAGCCCCAGCATTTT. It translates to CASSLWGEYSGENQPQHF.

This clone was detected only once. The rearrangement joins TRBV4-1 to TRBJ1-1, with a weak D call TRBD1 (5 bases). Germline lookup yields CDR1 MGHRA and CDR2 YSYEKL. This CDR3 has 19 residues. Trimming removed 1 base from V and 0 bases from J, with 21 bases in between. The CDR3 reads CASSQGPMGQDLMNTEAFF. The DNA for the CDR3 is TGCGCCAGCAGCCAAGGGCCGATGGGGCAGGACTTAATGAACACTGAAGCTTTCTTT.

The genes are TRBV11-2 and TRBJ1-1; TRBD1 matches at 7 bases. Germline values: CDR1 SGHAT, CDR2 FQNNGV. Losses at the gene ends were 3 bases for V and 0 bases for J; bases not matched to a gene: 7. This CDR3 spans 16 amino acids. In DNA form, the CDR3 reads TGTGCCAGCAGCTTTAGAGGGGACAGACTGAACACTGAAGCTTTCTTT. Translated: CASSFRGDRLNTEAFF.

The V gene is TRBV29-1, the J gene TRBJ2-1; 11 positions agree with TRBD1. Germline CDR1 reads SQVTM; CDR2 reads ANQGSEA. This CDR3 region has 15 residues. Trimming took 2 bases from V and 9 from J; bases not matched to a gene: 9. CDR3 DNA sequence: TGCAGCGTTGAAACGGGACAGGGGGGTTTCGGTGAGCAGTTCTTC. This codes for CSVETGQGGFGEQFF.

The V gene is TRBV19, the J gene TRBJ1-5, with D perhaps TRBD1 (5 bases). The CDR3 is made up of 14 amino acids. Germline V gene sequence: CDR1 LNHDA, CDR2 SQIVND (reference sequence). Deletions cut 3 bases from V and 5 bases from J, with 11 bases between. CDR3 DNA sequence: TGTGCCAGTAGTATTTGGGACGGGGATCAGCCCCAGCATTTT. Translated: CASSIWDGDQPQHF.

The chain uses TRBV4-1 and TRBJ2-1, with D possibly being TRBD1 (6 bases). The CDR3 runs 14 residues. Deletions cut 7 bases from V and 8 bases from J, with 18 bases between. Germline V CDR1 and CDR2: MGHRA, YSYEKL. The DNA of the CDR3 is TGCGCCAGCAAACCGGGACATGGCGGCCATGAGCAGTTCTTC. Translating it yields CASKPGHGGHEQFF.

This sequence joins TRBV18 and TRBJ2-3; 8 bases align to TRBD2. Losses at the gene ends were 0 bases for V and 2 bases for J; bases not matched to a gene: 10. Germline values: CDR1 KGHSH, CDR2 LQKENI. The CDR3 runs to 18 residues. CDR3 protein: CASSPPQAGARVTDTQYF. The CDR3 region has the DNA TGTGCCAGCTCACCACCTCAAGCGGGAGCTCGGGTCACAGATACGCAGTATTTT.

The CDR3 here is CASSSRLALVQETQYF. Here the CDR3 DNA reads TGTGCCAGCAGCTCTAGACTAGCGCTCGTACAAGAGACCCAGTACTTC. The V call is TRBV7-2, the J call TRBJ2-5; 8 bases line up with TRBD2. Germline V gene lookup returns CDR1 SGHTA and CDR2 FQGNSA. The CDR3 covers 16 residues. The V segment lost 4 bases and the J segment 2 bases; nucleotides outside the gene matches: 9. Complete variable domain (other parts from reference TRBV7-2 and TRBJ2-5): GAGVSQSPSNKVTEKGKDVELRCDPISGHTALYWYRQSLGQGLEFLIYFQGNSAPDKSGLPSDRFSAERTGGSVSTLTIQRTQQEDSAVYLCASSSRLALVQETQYFGPGTRLLVL.

The rearrangement joins TRBV5-5 to TRBJ1-6; D uncertain. Germline lookup yields CDR1 SGHKS and CDR2 YYEKEE (reference sequence). CDR3 size: 16 residues. V gave up 0 bases and J gave up 6 bases, with 13 bases separating them. CDR3 loop: CASSLALDQFNSPLHF. The CDR3 DNA is TGTGCCAGCAGCTTGGCCTTAGACCAATTTAATTCACCCCTCCACTTT.

There are a few counts of this clone. J is TRBJ2-3 and V is TRBV11-2, with 9 bases identical to TRBD1. In germline, CDR1 is SGHAT, CDR2 FQNNGV. The CDR3 totals 14 residues. Losses at the gene ends were 4 bases for V and 5 bases for J; bases not matched to a gene: 4. CDR3 coding DNA: TGTGCCAGCAGCTCCAAGGGACAGGGAGATACGCAGTATTTT. The encoded protein is CASSSKGQGDTQYF.

The J gene is TRBJ1-2, the V gene TRBV4-1; no clear D. The V and J ends lost 0 bases and 4 bases respectively, with 12 bases between them. CDR3 length: 15 residues. Germline CDR1 reads MGHRA; CDR2 reads YSYEKL. The CDR3 loop reads CASSQDQERSYGYTF. The CDR3 DNA reads as TGCGCCAGCAGCCAAGATCAGGAGAGGAGCTATGGCTACACCTTC.

The chain links TRBV27 to TRBJ2-3; 10 nucleotides line up with TRBD1. This CDR3 has 16 amino acids. V was clipped by 6 bases and J by 2 bases; unmatched bases: 8. Germline V lookup: CDR1 MNHEY, CDR2 SMNVEV (reference sequence). In nucleotides, the CDR3 is TGTGCCAGCAGGGACCGGACAGGGGGAGTCACAGATACGCAGTATTTT. Protein product: CASRDRTGGVTDTQYF.

This rearrangement joins TRBV13 to TRBJ2-5; D unclear. Germline V gene lookup returns CDR1 PRHDT and CDR2 FYEKMQ (reference sequence). Between the trimmed V and J ends, which lost 0 bases and 3 bases, there was a span of 8 bases. This CDR3 has 14 residues. This CDR3 is CASSLGGGEETQYF. CDR3 nucleotides: TGTGCCAGCAGCTTAGGAGGTGGAGAAGAGACCCAGTACTTC.

Points on this clone: An end of the junction differs from the germline gene, which may be a read error. The CDR3 DNA is TGTGCCGGCAGCCCCGGGCGGGTGGGCACAGATACGCAGTATTTT. Translating gives CAGSPGRVGTDTQYF. This chain connects TRBV7-8 to TRBJ2-3; D perhaps matches TRBD2 (5 bases). Per the germline V gene, CDR1 is SGHVS and CDR2 is FQNEAQ. The length of the CDR3 is 15 residues.

V gene TRBV4-3 combines with J gene TRBJ1-5; TRBD1 might be the D (6 bases). Trimming removed 4 bases at V and 3 bases at J, with 10 bases between. There are 14 residues in the CDR3. Germline loops: CDR1 LGHNA, CDR2 YSLEER. CDR3 bases: TGCGCCAGCAGCCGAACAGGGCACAATCAGCCCCAGCATTTT. This gives the protein CASSRTGHNQPQHF.